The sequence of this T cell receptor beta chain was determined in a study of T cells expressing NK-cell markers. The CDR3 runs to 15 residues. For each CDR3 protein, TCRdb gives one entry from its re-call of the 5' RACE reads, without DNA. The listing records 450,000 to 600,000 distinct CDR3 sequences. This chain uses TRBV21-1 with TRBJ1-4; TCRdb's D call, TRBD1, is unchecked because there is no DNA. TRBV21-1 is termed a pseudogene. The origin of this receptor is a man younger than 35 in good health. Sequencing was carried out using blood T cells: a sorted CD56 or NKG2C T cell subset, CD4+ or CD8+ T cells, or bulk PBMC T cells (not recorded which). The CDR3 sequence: CASSKTLPGKEKLFF.